This T cell receptor (beta chain) originates from a study of a mutant IDH1 vaccine in newly diagnosed glioma. As to time point: week 11, during vaccination. All doses held 300 ug of mutant IDH1 20-mer peptide, with topical imiquimod. Worth noting for this clone: Its antigen remains unknown.

Per germline, CDR1 MNHNS and CDR2 SASEGT. This CDR3 spans 15 amino acids. Deletions cut 6 bases from V and 2 bases from J, with 11 bases between. Generated by immunoSEQ multiplex PCR, the TCRdb table keeps only in-frame clones and is missing some. The table shows 40,000 to 55,000 clones, with roughly 90% occurring only once. Sequences were derived from PBMCs, sampled from a glioma patient whose treatment included an IDH1 peptide vaccine. This TCR was sampled from a man aged 50 to 59 with glioma. This chain joins TRBV6-1 and TRBJ2-6, with D possibly being TRBD1 (6 bases). The CDR3 region has the DNA TGTGCCAGCAGCGGGACAATTGCTGGGGCCAACGTCCTGACTTTC. Its protein is CASSGTIAGANVLTF.